Following are 32 T cell receptor beta chains from one sample sequenced in a study of cytomegalovirus exposure and HLA in healthy donors. The study ran its PCR with 60 Vbeta and 13 Jbeta primers. Only in-frame clones appear in the TCRdb table, and some are missing; sequencing was by immunoSEQ multiplex PCR. This sample carries around 85,000 clones, 70% to 75% of them seen once, and the ten largest clones take around 4%. Sequencing was performed on PBMCs. Receptors originate from a man aged 60 to 69 in good health and CMV-seronegative.

The chain links TRBV29-1 to TRBJ1-2, with TRBD1 matching over 8 bases. V was pared by 4 bases and J by 6 bases, with 7 bases of the junction left unmatched. The germline V gene has CDR1 SQVTM and CDR2 ANQGSEA. The CDR3 is 13 residues long. Written as DNA, the CDR3 is TGCAGCGTTGTGCCAGGGGGCTTCGATGGCTACACCTTC. It is translated as CSVVPGGFDGYTF.

The chain employs TRBV19 and TRBJ2-6; D is ambiguous. From germline, CDR1 is LNHDA and CDR2 SQIVND (reference sequence). V dropped 6 bases and J dropped 0 bases, with 9 bases sitting between them. The CDR3 extends over 15 amino acids. CDR3 in DNA: TGTGCCAGTAGCAAAGCAAGCTCTGGGGCCAACGTCCTGACTTTC. As protein: CASSKASSGANVLTF.

This clone came up once. The rearrangement uses TRBV6-5 and TRBJ1-4; possible D gene TRBD1, 6 bases. CDR1 MNHEY and CDR2 SVGAGI come from the germline V gene. The CDR3 length is 15 residues. The V gene lost 5 bases and the J gene lost 0 bases, with 10 bases spanning the gap. The CDR3 reads CASSREGATNEKLFF. In DNA form, the CDR3 reads TGTGCCAGCAGTAGAGAGGGGGCAACTAATGAAAAACTGTTTTTT.

The rearrangement uses TRBV7-2 and TRBJ2-4, with D possibly TRBD2 on 7 matching bases. The V end lost 1 base, the J end lost 9 bases, and 10 bases lay between the germline ends. The germline V gene has CDR1 SGHTA and CDR2 FQGNSA. The CDR3 runs 13 residues. The CDR3 region is CASSLGGGAIQYF. DNA of the CDR3: TGTGCCAGCAGCTTAGGCGGGGGCGCCATTCAGTACTTC. Combining the CDR3 with reference TRBV7-2 and TRBJ2-4 gives the whole variable domain GAGVSQSPSNKVTEKGKDVELRCDPISGHTALYWYRQSLGQGLEFLIYFQGNSAPDKSGLPSDRFSAERTGGSVSTLTIQRTQQEDSAVYLCASSLGGGAIQYFGAGTRLSVL.

A few counts support this clone. The V call is TRBV30, the J call TRBJ1-1; the D is unclear. The V end was cut by 0 bases, the J end by 0 bases, with 5 bases between. Germline V gives CDR1 GTSNPN, CDR2 SVGIG (reference sequence). This CDR3 has 13 residues. The CDR3 is CAWSVAMNTEAFF. For the CDR3, the DNA is TGTGCCTGGAGTGTCGCGATGAACACTGAAGCTTTCTTT.

The rearrangement links TRBV2 to TRBJ1-5, with 7 positions matching TRBD1. The V segment lost 2 bases and the J segment 0 bases; nucleotides outside the gene matches: 10. The CDR3 runs to 18 residues. The germline gives CDR1 SNHLY, CDR2 FYNNEI. In nucleotides, the CDR3 is TGTGCCAGCAGTGAACTAGTCGGGACAGCCTATAGCAATCAGCCCCAGCATTTT. It codes for CASSELVGTAYSNQPQHF.

The gene calls are TRBV7-3 and TRBJ2-3; weak D call: TRBD2 (5 bases). The CDR3 loop spans 16 amino acids. Germline CDR1 is SGHTA and CDR2 is FQGTGA. Trimming removed 0 bases from V and 0 bases from J, with 10 bases in between. The CDR3 coding sequence is TGTGCCAGCAGCTTAACGGCTAGCAGAAGCACAGATACGCAGTATTTT. It yields the protein CASSLTASRSTDTQYF.

This clone was counted only a few times. CDR3 DNA: TGTGCCAGCAGCGTGGGGCCGATCGCCTATAATTCACCCCTCCACTTT. Amino acid sequence: CASSVGPIAYNSPLHF. The chain is built from TRBV9 and TRBJ1-6, with D maybe TRBD1 (5 bases). Germline V CDR1 and CDR2: SGDLS, YYNGEE. Trimming removed 2 bases from V and 2 bases from J, with 11 bases in between. This CDR3 is 16 amino acids long.

The rearrangement uses TRBV20-1 and TRBJ2-1; maybe TRBD1 (5 bases). Trimming took off 7 bases at V and 9 bases at J, with 13 bases between the two ends. CDR3 length: 11 amino acids. Germline CDR1 is DFQATT and CDR2 is SNEGSKA (reference sequence). Written as DNA, the CDR3 is TGCAGTGTGCCAGGGAAGCCTGAGCAGTTCTTC. It yields the protein CSVPGKPEQFF.

The sample holds many counts of this clone. V usage is TRBV7-9 and J usage is TRBJ2-3; 7 nucleotides line up with TRBD1. The germline V gene has CDR1 SEHNR and CDR2 FQNEAQ (reference sequence). V lost 5 bases and J lost 9; bases outside the gene matches: 5. The CDR3 is 12 residues long. The CDR3 reads CASSDRVATQYF. CDR3 bases: TGTGCCAGCAGCGACAGGGTCGCCACGCAGTATTTT.

This clone turned up a few times. This chain connects TRBV2 to TRBJ2-2; perhaps TRBD2 as D (6 bases). V lost 1 base, J lost 2 bases, and 8 bases lay in between. Germline loops: CDR1 SNHLY, CDR2 FYNNEI. The CDR3 extends over 15 amino acids. CDR3: CASSEERANTGELFF. CDR3 coding DNA: TGTGCCAGCAGTGAAGAGCGGGCAAACACCGGGGAGCTGTTTTTT.

The chain has TRBV7-3 and TRBJ2-3; D perhaps matches TRBD1 (5 bases). This CDR3 is built from 12 residues. Germline CDR1 SGHTA, CDR2 FQGTGA. Trimming left V 8 bases short and J 5 bases short, with 11 bases between. CDR3 region: CASDLREDTQYF. DNA for the CDR3: TGTGCCAGCGACCTCAGGGAAGATACGCAGTATTTT.

Only a few counts were recorded for this clone. The V call is TRBV21-1, the J call TRBJ2-7; the listed D gene, TRBD2, was not tested against the DNA. TRBV21-1 is recorded as a pseudogene. The CDR3 loop spans 19 amino acids. As DNA, the CDR3 is TGTGCCAGCACCTATGATTGGACTAGCGGGGAGGAGTGCTCCTACGAGCAGTACTTC. Protein product: CASTYDWTSGEECSYEQYF.

This chain links TRBV29-1 with TRBJ1-2, with D unresolved. Germline loops: CDR1 SQVTM, CDR2 ANQGSEA. Trimming stripped 3 bases from V and 3 bases from J, with 11 bases between. This CDR3 is 13 amino acids long. The CDR3 DNA reads as TGCAGCGTTGAGAAAAGGGAGGACTATGGCTACACCTTC. Protein product: CSVEKREDYGYTF.

The chain couples TRBV14 to TRBJ2-1; D remains unclear. The germline V gene has CDR1 SGHDN and CDR2 FVKESK. The CDR3 is 15 residues long. Deletions cut 3 bases from V and 0 bases from J, with 9 bases between. CDR3 bases: TGTGCCAGCAGCCAGAGCCCTGGCTCCTACAATGAGCAGTTCTTC. Translated: CASSQSPGSYNEQFF.

The chain links TRBV7-9 to TRBJ2-2, with 9 bases aligning to TRBD1. This CDR3 region has 19 residues. CDR1 and CDR2 from the germline V gene are SEHNR and FQNEAQ (reference sequence). With V trimmed by 5 bases and J by 2 bases, 15 bases remained unmatched. In DNA form, the CDR3 reads TGTGCCAGCAGCCTGACAGGGGGGGCAGGACCACCCAACACCGGGGAGCTGTTTTTT. It encodes CASSLTGGAGPPNTGELFF.

In this sample, this clone turned up a few times. The J gene is TRBJ1-6, the V gene TRBV19; no reliable D call. V gave up 2 bases and J gave up 10 bases, with 12 bases separating them. The germline gives CDR1 LNHDA, CDR2 SQIVND (reference sequence). This CDR3 is 14 amino acids long. CDR3 in amino acids: CASSIRGRESPLHF. Written as DNA, the CDR3 is TGTGCCAGTAGTATACGGGGTCGTGAGTCACCCCTCCACTTT.

V usage is TRBV7-9 and J usage is TRBJ2-7; possibly TRBD1 for D (5 bases). This CDR3 is 12 amino acids long. The ends were cut back, 1 base at V and 10 bases at J, with 11 bases in the middle. CDR1 and CDR2 (germline): SEHNR, FQNEAQ (reference sequence). CDR3 coding DNA: TGTGCCAGCAGCTTAGAAAAAGGGGCCCAGTACTTC. This encodes CASSLEKGAQYF.

V gene TRBV27 combines with J gene TRBJ1-2, with a tentative D call TRBD1 (5 bases). There are 14 residues in the CDR3. The germline CDR1 and CDR2 sequences are MNHEY and SMNVEV (reference sequence). Trimming stripped 5 bases from V and 5 bases from J, with 15 bases between. The CDR3 sequence: CASSPPGGWYGYTF. CDR3 sequence (DNA): TGTGCCAGCAGTCCGCCGGGGGGTTGGTATGGCTACACCTTC.

This chain links TRBV5-1 with TRBJ1-3, with D hard to call. Between the trimmed V and J ends, which lost 7 bases and 3 bases, there was a span of 14 bases. CDR1 SGHRS and CDR2 YFSETQ come from the germline V gene. There are 14 residues in the CDR3. The CDR3 DNA reads as TGCGCCAGCGCTGGTGGAGGTCTTGGAAACACCATATATTTT. Amino acid sequence: CASAGGGLGNTIYF.

V and J are TRBV6-1 and TRBJ2-1; D not resolved. Trimming removed 7 bases from V and 6 bases from J, with 7 bases in between. The CDR3 is made up of 11 amino acids. The germline V gene has CDR1 MNHNS and CDR2 SASEGT. The DNA of the CDR3 is TGTGCCAGCACATTCGGCAATGAGCAGTTCTTC. Amino acids: CASTFGNEQFF.

This clone was picked up one time. The chain carries TRBV29-1 and TRBJ2-7; maybe TRBD1 (6 bases). Trimming left V 3 bases short and J 0 bases short, with 12 bases between. The CDR3 spans 14 residues. CDR1 is SQVTM and CDR2 is ANQGSEA in the germline V gene. The CDR3 region is CSVDEKGGSYEQYF. CDR3 nucleotide sequence: TGCAGCGTTGATGAGAAAGGGGGCTCCTACGAGCAGTACTTC.

The V gene is TRBV19, the J gene TRBJ2-7; tentative D call: TRBD2 (6 bases). The CDR3 is 13 residues long. The V and J ends lost 3 bases and 6 bases respectively, with 12 bases between them. Germline V lookup: CDR1 LNHDA, CDR2 SQIVND (reference sequence). The CDR3 DNA sequence: TGTGCCAGTAGTATTGGGACGGGGGTCGAGCAGTACTTC. It is translated as CASSIGTGVEQYF.

This clone has a handful of counts. The chain joins TRBV6-1 to TRBJ1-4; TRBD1 might be the D (6 bases). This CDR3 is 16 amino acids long. Between the trimmed V and J ends, which lost 2 bases and 4 bases, there was a span of 14 bases. Germline V gene data show CDR1 as MNHNS and CDR2 as SASEGT. This CDR3 reads CASSELSAGDNEKLFF. The CDR3 DNA reads TGTGCCAGCAGTGAACTATCGGCAGGGGATAATGAAAAACTGTTTTTT.

This clone was picked up a small number of times. V and J are TRBV29-1 and TRBJ1-1, with D uncertain. Trimming cost V 3 bases and J 8 bases, with 13 bases left between them. Germline loops: CDR1 SQVTM, CDR2 ANQGSEA. The CDR3 totals 12 residues. CDR3 sequence: CSVDPTGYEAFF. DNA of the CDR3: TGCAGCGTTGACCCGACGGGTTACGAAGCTTTCTTT.

The chain uses TRBV9 and TRBJ1-2; a possible D gene is TRBD1 (6 bases). Germline CDR1 and CDR2: SGDLS and YYNGEE. The CDR3 covers 14 residues. The V gene lost 0 bases and the J gene lost 4 bases, with 10 bases spanning the gap. CDR3 in amino acids: CASSVADRPYGYTF. For the CDR3, the DNA is TGTGCCAGCAGCGTAGCCGACAGGCCCTATGGCTACACCTTC.

This rearrangement joins TRBV5-1 to TRBJ2-5; TRBD1 aligns across 7 bases. Germline CDR1 and CDR2: SGHRS and YFSETQ. CDR3 length: 12 amino acids. The ends lost 7 bases at V and 5 bases at J; junction bases unmatched: 5. The CDR3 DNA follows: TGCGCCAGCGAGGGACAGCCGGAGACCCAGTACTTC. Translating it yields CASEGQPETQYF. The full variable domain, with the rest looked up from reference TRBV5-1 and TRBJ2-5, is KAGVTQTPRYLIKTRGQQVTLSCSPISGHRSVSWYQQTPGQGLQFLFEYFSETQRNKGNFPGRFSGRQFSNSRSEMNVSTLELGDSALYLCASEGQPETQYFGPGTRLLVL.

The V call is TRBV30, the J call TRBJ2-5, with TRBD2 matching 13 bases. This CDR3 is 16 amino acids long. Germline V gene sequence: CDR1 GTSNPN, CDR2 SVGIG (reference sequence). J lost 5 bases, V lost 4 bases, and 10 bases had no gene match. The CDR3 region has the DNA TGTGCCTGGACCAGGGGACTAGCGGGGTCCACCGAGACCCAGTACTTC. Translated: CAWTRGLAGSTETQYF.

V and J are TRBV7-6 and TRBJ2-1; 8 bases map to TRBD2. CDR1 SGHVS and CDR2 FNYEAQ come from the germline V gene. The CDR3 sequence is 14 residues long. The trim removed 1 base at V and 12 bases at J, leaving 8 bases unmatched. CDR3 in amino acids: CASSLGVGGAGQFF. In DNA form, the CDR3 reads TGTGCCAGCAGCTTAGGCGTCGGGGGGGCTGGGCAGTTCTTC.

V and J are TRBV7-3 and TRBJ2-3, with D possibly TRBD1 on 6 matching bases. This CDR3 spans 15 amino acids. In germline, CDR1 is SGHTA, CDR2 FQGTGA. Trimming removed 2 bases at V and 6 bases at J, with 15 bases between. CDR3: CASSLGAGVADTQYF. The CDR3 DNA sequence: TGTGCCAGCAGCTTAGGGGCAGGGGTGGCGGATACGCAGTATTTT.

The CDR3 is CASSLDRSTGDGYTF. As DNA, the CDR3 is TGCGCCAGCAGCTTGGACAGATCAACGGGGGATGGCTACACCTTC. The V gene is TRBV5-1, the J gene TRBJ1-2; D might be TRBD1 (5 bases). V was cut by 0 bases and J by 6 bases, with 15 bases left in between. Germline lookup yields CDR1 SGHRS and CDR2 YFSETQ. The CDR3 consists of 15 residues.

This clone was observed a few times. The V call is TRBV5-3, the J call TRBJ1-5, with D hard to call. TRBV5-3 is annotated as an ORF whose role is uncertain. This CDR3 has 17 amino acids. V dropped 5 bases and J dropped 2 bases, with 20 bases sitting between them. The CDR3 here is CARSLRRAGTGNQPQHF. The CDR3, as DNA: TGTGCCAGAAGTCTACGCAGAGCAGGCACGGGCAATCAGCCCCAGCATTTT.